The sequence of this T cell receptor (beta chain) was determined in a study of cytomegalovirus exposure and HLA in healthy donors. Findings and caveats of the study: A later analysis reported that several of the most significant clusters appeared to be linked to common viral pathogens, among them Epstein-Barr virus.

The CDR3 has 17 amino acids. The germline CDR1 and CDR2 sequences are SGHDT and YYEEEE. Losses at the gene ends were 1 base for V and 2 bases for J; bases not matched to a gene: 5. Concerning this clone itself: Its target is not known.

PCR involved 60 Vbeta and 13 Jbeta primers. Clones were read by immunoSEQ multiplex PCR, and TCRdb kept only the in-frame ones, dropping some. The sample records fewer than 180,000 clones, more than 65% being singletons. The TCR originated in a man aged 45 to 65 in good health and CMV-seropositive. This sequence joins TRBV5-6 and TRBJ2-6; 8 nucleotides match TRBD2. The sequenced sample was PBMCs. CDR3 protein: CASSLKRGLAGANVLTF. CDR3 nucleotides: TGTGCCAGCAGCTTGAAAAGGGGACTAGCTGGGGCCAACGTCCTGACTTTC.